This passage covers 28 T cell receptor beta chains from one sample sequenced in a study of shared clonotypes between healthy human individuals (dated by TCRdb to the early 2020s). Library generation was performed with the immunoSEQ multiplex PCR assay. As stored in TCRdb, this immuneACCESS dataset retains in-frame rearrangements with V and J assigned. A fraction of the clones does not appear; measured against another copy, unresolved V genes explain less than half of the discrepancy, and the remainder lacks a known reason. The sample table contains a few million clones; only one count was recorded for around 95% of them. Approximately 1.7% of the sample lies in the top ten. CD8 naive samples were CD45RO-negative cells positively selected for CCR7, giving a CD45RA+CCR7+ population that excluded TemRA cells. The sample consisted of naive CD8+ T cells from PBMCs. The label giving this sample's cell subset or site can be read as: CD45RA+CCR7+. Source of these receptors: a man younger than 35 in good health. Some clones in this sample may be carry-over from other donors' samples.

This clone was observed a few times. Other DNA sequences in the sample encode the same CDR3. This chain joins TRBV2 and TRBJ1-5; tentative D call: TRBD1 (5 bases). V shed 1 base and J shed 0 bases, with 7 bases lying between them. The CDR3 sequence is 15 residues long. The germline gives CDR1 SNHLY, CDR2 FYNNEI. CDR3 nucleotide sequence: TGTGCCAGCAGTGAAGGGGGGTATAGCAATCAGCCCCAGCATTTT. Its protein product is CASSEGGYSNQPQHF.

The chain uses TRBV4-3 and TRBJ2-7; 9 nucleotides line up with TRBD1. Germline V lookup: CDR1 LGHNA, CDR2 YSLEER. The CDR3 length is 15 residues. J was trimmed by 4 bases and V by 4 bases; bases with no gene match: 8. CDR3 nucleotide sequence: TGCGCCAGCAGCCTGTTATCCGGGACAGGGTACGAGCAGTACTTC. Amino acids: CASSLLSGTGYEQYF.

For the CDR3, the DNA is TGTGCCAGCAGTTCACGACAGACTGGAAACACCATATATTTT. It is translated as CASSSRQTGNTIYF. This chain links TRBV27 with TRBJ1-3, with D possibly TRBD1 on 5 matching bases. The CDR3 consists of 14 residues. Between the trimmed V and J ends, which lost 4 bases and 2 bases, there was a span of 9 bases. Germline CDR1 reads MNHEY; CDR2 reads SMNVEV (reference sequence).

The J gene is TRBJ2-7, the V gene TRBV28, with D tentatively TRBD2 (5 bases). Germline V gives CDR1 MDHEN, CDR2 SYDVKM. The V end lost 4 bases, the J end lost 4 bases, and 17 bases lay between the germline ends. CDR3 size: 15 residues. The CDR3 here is CASSSGKGTDYEQYF. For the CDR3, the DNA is TGTGCCAGCAGTTCCGGGAAGGGCACTGATTACGAGCAGTACTTC.

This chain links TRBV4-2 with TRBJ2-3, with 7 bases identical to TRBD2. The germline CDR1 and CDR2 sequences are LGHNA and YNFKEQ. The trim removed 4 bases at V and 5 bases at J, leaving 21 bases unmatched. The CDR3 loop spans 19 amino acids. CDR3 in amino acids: CASSRRPPTERELVDTQYF. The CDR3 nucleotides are TGTGCCAGCAGCCGAAGACCCCCTACGGAGCGGGAATTGGTAGATACGCAGTATTTT.

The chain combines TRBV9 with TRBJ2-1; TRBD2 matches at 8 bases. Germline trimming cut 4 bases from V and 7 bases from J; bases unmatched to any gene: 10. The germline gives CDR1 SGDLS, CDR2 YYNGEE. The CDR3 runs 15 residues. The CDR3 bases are TGTGCCAGCAGCAACCGGACTAGCATGTGGAATGAGCAGTTCTTC. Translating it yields CASSNRTSMWNEQFF.

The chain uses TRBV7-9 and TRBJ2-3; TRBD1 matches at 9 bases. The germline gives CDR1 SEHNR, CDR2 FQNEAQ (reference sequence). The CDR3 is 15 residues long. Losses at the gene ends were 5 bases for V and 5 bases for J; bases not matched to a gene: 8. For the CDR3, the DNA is TGTGCCAGCAGCACTTGGACAGGGGAGGGAGATACGCAGTATTTT. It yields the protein CASSTWTGEGDTQYF.

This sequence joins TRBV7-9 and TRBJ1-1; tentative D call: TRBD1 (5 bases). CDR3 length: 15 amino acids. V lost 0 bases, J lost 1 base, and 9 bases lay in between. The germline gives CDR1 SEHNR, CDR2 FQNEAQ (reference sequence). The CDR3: CASSLALTGNTEAFF. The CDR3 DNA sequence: TGTGCCAGCAGCTTAGCGCTAACAGGGAACACTGAAGCTTTCTTT.

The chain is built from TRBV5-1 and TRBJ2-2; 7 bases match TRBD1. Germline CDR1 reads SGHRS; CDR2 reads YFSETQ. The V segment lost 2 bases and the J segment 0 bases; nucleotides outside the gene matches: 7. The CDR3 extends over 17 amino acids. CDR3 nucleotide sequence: TGCGCCAGCAGCTTCTTAACCGGGACAGCGAACACCGGGGAGCTGTTTTTT. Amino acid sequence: CASSFLTGTANTGELFF.

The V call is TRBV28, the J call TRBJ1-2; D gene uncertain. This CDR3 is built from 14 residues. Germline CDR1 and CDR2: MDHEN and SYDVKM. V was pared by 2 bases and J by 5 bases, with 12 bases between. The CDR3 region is CASSLGGSVYGYTF. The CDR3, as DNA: TGTGCCAGCAGTTTAGGAGGCAGTGTATATGGCTACACCTTC.

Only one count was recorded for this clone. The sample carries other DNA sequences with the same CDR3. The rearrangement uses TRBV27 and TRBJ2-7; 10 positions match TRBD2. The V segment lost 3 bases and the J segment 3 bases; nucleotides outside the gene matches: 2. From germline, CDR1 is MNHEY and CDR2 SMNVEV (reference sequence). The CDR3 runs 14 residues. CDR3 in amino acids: CASSLRLAGYEQYF. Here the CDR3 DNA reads TGTGCCAGCAGTTTGCGACTAGCGGGCTACGAGCAGTACTTC.

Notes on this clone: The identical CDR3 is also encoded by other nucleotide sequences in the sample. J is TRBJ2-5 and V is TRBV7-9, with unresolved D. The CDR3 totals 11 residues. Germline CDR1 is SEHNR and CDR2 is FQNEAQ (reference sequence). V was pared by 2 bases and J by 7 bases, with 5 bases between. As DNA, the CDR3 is TGTGCCAGCAGCTTAATTGGGACCCAGTACTTC. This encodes CASSLIGTQYF.

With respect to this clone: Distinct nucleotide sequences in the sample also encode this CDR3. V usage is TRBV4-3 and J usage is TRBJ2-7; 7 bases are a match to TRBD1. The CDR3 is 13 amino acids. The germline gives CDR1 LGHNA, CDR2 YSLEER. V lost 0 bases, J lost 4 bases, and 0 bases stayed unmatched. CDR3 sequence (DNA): TGCGCCAGCAGCCAAGACAGGGGGTACGAGCAGTACTTC. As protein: CASSQDRGYEQYF.

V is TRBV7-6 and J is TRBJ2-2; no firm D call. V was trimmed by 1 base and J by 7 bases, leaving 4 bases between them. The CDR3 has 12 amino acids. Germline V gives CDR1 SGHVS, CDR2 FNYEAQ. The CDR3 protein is CASSLEDGELFF. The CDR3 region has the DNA TGTGCCAGCAGCTTAGAAGACGGGGAGCTGTTTTTT. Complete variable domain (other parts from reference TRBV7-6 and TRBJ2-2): GAGVSQSPRYKVTKRGQDVALRCDPISGHVSLYWYRQALGQGPEFLTYFNYEAQQDKSGLPNDRFSAERPEGSISTLTIQRTEQRDSAMYRCASSLEDGELFFGEGSRLTVL.

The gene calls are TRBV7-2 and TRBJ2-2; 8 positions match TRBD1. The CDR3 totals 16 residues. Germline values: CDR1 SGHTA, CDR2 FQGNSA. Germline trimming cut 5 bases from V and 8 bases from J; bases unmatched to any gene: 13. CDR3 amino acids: CASSATGAYSAGELFF. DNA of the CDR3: TGTGCCAGCAGCGCGACAGGGGCTTACTCGGCGGGGGAGCTGTTTTTT.

The chain's CDR3 is CASSPTLQPQHF. The CDR3 DNA reads as TGTGCCAGTAGTCCCACGCTTCAGCCCCAGCATTTT. The rearrangement joins TRBV19 to TRBJ1-5; unclear D gene. V lost 5 bases and J lost 6, with 8 bases in between. This CDR3 has 12 residues. The V gene's germline CDR1 is LNHDA and CDR2 SQIVND (reference sequence).

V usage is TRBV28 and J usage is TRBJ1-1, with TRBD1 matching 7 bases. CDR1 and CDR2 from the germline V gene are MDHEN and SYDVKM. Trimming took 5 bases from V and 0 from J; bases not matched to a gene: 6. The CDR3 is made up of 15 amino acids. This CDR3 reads CASSPRGDMNTEAFF. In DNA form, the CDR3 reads TGTGCCAGCAGTCCCAGGGGGGATATGAACACTGAAGCTTTCTTT. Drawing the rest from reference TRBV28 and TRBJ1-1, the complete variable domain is DVKVTQSSRYLVKRTGEKVFLECVQDMDHENMFWYRQDPGLGLRLIYFSYDVKMKEKGDIPEGYSVSREKKERFSLILESASTNQTSMYLCASSPRGDMNTEAFFGQGTRLTVV.

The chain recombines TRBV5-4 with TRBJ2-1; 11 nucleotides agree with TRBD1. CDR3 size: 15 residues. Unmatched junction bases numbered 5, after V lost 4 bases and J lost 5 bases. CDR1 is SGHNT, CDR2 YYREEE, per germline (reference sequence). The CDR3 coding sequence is TGTGCCAGCAGCACCGGACAGGGGGCCGACAATGAGCAGTTCTTC. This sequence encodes CASSTGQGADNEQFF.

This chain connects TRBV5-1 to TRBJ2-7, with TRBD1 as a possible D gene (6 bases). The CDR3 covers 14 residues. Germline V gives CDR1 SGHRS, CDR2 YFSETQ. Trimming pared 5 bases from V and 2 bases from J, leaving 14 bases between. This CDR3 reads CASRGRDKAYEQYF. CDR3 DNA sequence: TGCGCCAGCAGGGGACGGGACAAAGCCTACGAGCAGTACTTC.

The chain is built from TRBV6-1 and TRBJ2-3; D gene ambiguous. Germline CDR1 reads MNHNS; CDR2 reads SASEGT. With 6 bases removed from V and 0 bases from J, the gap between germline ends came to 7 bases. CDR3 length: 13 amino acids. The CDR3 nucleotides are TGTGCCAGCAGCTACACCAGCACAGATACGCAGTATTTT. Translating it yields CASSYTSTDTQYF.

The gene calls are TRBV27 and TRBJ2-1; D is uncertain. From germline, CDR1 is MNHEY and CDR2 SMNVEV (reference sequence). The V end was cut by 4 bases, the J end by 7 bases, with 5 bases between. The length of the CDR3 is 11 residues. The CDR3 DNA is TGTGCCAGCAGTTCCACTAATGAGCAGTTCTTC. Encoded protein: CASSSTNEQFF.

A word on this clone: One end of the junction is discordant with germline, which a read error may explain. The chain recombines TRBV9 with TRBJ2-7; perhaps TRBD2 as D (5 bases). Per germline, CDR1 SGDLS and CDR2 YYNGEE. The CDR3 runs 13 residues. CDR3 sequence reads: CASSGRGSSEQYF. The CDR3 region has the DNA TGTGCCAGCAGCGGCCGCGGGTCCTCCGAGCAGTACTTC.

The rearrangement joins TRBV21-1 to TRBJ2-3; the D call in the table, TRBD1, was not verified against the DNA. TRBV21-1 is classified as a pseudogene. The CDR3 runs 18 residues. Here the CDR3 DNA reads TGTGCCAGCAGCGCTTCACCGCCGAGACAGGGGTGTTTGAATACGCAGTATTTT. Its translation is CASSASPPRQGCLNTQYF.

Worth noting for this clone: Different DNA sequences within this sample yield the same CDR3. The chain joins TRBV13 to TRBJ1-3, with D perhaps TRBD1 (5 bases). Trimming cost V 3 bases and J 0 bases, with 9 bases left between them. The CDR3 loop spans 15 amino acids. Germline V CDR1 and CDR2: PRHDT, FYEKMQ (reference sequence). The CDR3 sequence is CASSLGRVSGNTIYF. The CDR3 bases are TGTGCCAGCAGCTTGGGACGGGTCTCTGGAAACACCATATATTTT.

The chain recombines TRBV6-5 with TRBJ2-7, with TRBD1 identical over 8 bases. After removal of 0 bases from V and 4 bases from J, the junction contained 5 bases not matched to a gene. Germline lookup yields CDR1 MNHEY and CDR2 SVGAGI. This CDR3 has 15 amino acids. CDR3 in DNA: TGTGCCAGCAGTTACTCCGGGACAGGCACTTACGAGCAGTACTTC. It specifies CASSYSGTGTYEQYF.

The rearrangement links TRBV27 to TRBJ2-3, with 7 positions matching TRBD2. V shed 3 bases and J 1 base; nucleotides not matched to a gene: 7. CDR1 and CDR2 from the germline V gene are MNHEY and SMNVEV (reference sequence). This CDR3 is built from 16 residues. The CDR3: CASSLAGSGGTDTQYF. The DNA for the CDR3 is TGTGCCAGCAGTTTGGCGGGAAGCGGGGGCACAGATACGCAGTATTTT.

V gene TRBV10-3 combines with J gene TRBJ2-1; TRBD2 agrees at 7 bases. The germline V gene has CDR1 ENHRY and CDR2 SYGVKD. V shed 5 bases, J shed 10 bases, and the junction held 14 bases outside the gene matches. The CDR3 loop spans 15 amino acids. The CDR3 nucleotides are TGTGCCATCAGTCTGGAGGGCGGGAGTCTCAGAGAGCAGTTCTTC. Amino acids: CAISLEGGSLREQFF.

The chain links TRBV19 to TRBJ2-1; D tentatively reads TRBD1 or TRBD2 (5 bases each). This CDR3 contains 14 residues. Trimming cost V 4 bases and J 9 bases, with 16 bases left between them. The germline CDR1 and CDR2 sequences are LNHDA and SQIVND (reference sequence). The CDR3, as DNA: TGTGCCAGTAGTAGAGGGGCCCCGGTCATTGAGCAGTTCTTC. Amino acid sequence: CASSRGAPVIEQFF.